A single sample gave rise to the 20 T cell receptor beta chains below, sequenced in a study of regulatory T cells in long-lasting Graves disease. Researchers made TCR beta libraries by using iRepertoire HTBI primers and running Arm-PCR on CDR3 regions. TCRdb ran MiXCR on the multiplex PCR reads and lists one entry per CDR3 protein. The sample records about 460,000 distinct CDR3 sequences, approximately 15% being singletons. Sample time point: newly diagnosed GD, antithyroid drugs for less than 3 months. PBMCs provided the RNA from which the TCR library was made. These same data were also listed under a study on T cells in Graves' hyperthyroidism and ophthalmopathy.

Specimen: peripheral blood mononuclear cells (PBMCs), collected at new diagnosis, from a patient treated with antithyroid drugs. Source of these receptors: a woman aged 45-60 years with Graves disease.

This clonotype was counted at least ten times. The CDR3 region is CSARDQAGAAQETQYF. The CDR3 nucleotides are TGCAGTGCTAGAGATCAGGCAGGGGCGGCCCAAGAGACCCAGTACTTC. The rearrangement uses TRBV20-1 and TRBJ2-5; weak D call: TRBD1 (6 bases). V was trimmed by 0 bases and J by 1 base, leaving 15 bases between them. The CDR3 extends over 16 amino acids. In germline, CDR1 is DFQATT, CDR2 SNEGSKA (reference sequence).

The V gene is TRBV5-1, the J gene TRBJ2-5; D gene ambiguous. The CDR3 runs to 12 residues. V was shortened by 0 bases and J by 9 bases, with 9 bases between the two germline ends. Germline V gene lookup returns CDR1 SGHRS and CDR2 YFSETQ. The CDR3 loop is CASSLGKLAQYF. Written as DNA, the CDR3 is TGCGCCAGCAGCTTGGGCAAACTGGCCCAGTACTTC. Variable domain in full (rest from reference TRBV5-1 and TRBJ2-5): KAGVTQTPRYLIKTRGQQVTLSCSPISGHRSVSWYQQTPGQGLQFLFEYFSETQRNKGNFPGRFSGRQFSNSRSEMNVSTLELGDSALYLCASSLGKLAQYFGPGTRLLVL.

This clonotype was counted many times. The CDR3 sequence is CASSSQGAANTEAFF. Here the CDR3 DNA reads TGTGCCAGCAGTTCTCAGGGGGCCGCGAACACTGAAGCTTTCTTT. This chain connects TRBV2 to TRBJ1-1, with 8 bases aligning to TRBD1. From germline, CDR1 is SNHLY and CDR2 FYNNEI. The CDR3 consists of 15 residues. V lost 5 bases to trimming and J lost 1 base; unmatched junction nucleotides: 6.

This clonotype was recorded at least ten times. The V call is TRBV7-2, the J call TRBJ2-7; TRBD1 matches at 7 bases. V gave up 5 bases and J gave up 3 bases; unmatched junction bases: 10. In germline, CDR1 is SGHTA, CDR2 FQGNSA. The CDR3 is made up of 15 amino acids. This CDR3 is CASSPLTGTVYEQYF. CDR3 nucleotides: TGTGCCAGCAGCCCGCTAACCGGGACAGTCTACGAGCAGTACTTC.

This clonotype was detected ten times or more. The chain carries TRBV28 and TRBJ1-5; D remains ambiguous. CDR1 and CDR2 from the germline V gene are MDHEN and SYDVKM. Trimming shortened V by 6 bases and J by 1 base, and 7 bases separated the two germline ends. This CDR3 comprises 13 residues. The CDR3 region has the DNA TGTGCCAGCAGGGGTGGAAGCAATCAGCCCCAGCATTTT. Translating it yields CASRGGSNQPQHF.

This clonotype was seen repeatedly, ten times or more. The gene calls are TRBV12-3 or TRBV12-4 and TRBJ2-7; 10 bases are a match to TRBD1. V was clipped by 6 bases and J by 7 bases; unmatched bases: 9. The CDR3 loop spans 14 amino acids. CDR3 protein: CASSVGDRGGEQYF. The CDR3 nucleotides are TGTGCCAGCAGCGTGGGGGACAGGGGAGGGGAGCAGTACTTC.

V gene TRBV7-9 combines with J gene TRBJ2-1; 12 bases agree with TRBD2. The CDR3 runs to 19 residues. With V trimmed by 2 bases and J by 7 bases, 15 bases remained unmatched. Germline-derived CDR1 and CDR2 are SEHNR and FQNEAQ (reference sequence). The CDR3 DNA follows: TGTGCCAGCAGCTTAAGTGGGATTATAACTAGCGGGAGGCCGAATGAGCAGTTCTTC. This encodes CASSLSGIITSGRPNEQFF.

There are a few counts of this clonotype. The chain employs TRBV20-1 and TRBJ2-7; 10 bases are shared with TRBD2. The CDR3 is made up of 15 amino acids. Germline V gene data show CDR1 as DFQATT and CDR2 as SNEGSKA (reference sequence). V was pared by 0 bases and J by 4 bases, with 6 bases of the junction left unmatched. CDR3 in amino acids: CSAREPASGSYEQYF. The CDR3 bases are TGCAGTGCTAGAGAACCGGCTAGCGGGAGTTACGAGCAGTACTTC.

Ten or more counts support this clonotype. The chain uses TRBV18 and TRBJ2-3; TRBD2 matches at 13 bases. The trim removed 8 bases at V and 3 bases at J, leaving 8 bases unmatched. The CDR3 has 16 residues. CDR1 is KGHSH, CDR2 LQKENI, per germline. The CDR3 spells CASSPPGLAGTDTQYF. The CDR3 DNA reads TGTGCCAGCAGCCCCCCGGGACTAGCGGGAACAGATACGCAGTATTTT.

Details on this clonotype: A much larger clone differs from this one at a single base, so this may be a read error. Given the absence of the conserved phenylalanine or tryptophan at the CDR3 end, a read error is likely. The gene calls are TRBV5-1 and TRBJ1-1; tentatively, D is TRBD1 (5 bases). In germline, CDR1 is SGHRS, CDR2 YFSETQ. There are 15 residues in the CDR3. Trimming cost V 1 base and J 0 bases, with 10 bases left between them. In nucleotides, the CDR3 is TGCGCCAGCAGCTTGTCGGGGGAACTGAACACTGAAGCTTTCTCT. Translated: CASSLSGELNTEAFS.

This clonotype was seen many times. The rearrangement uses TRBV7-6 and TRBJ2-3; 9 bases agree with TRBD2. The junction had 8 bases not matched to a gene; V was cut back by 4 bases and J by 3 bases. This CDR3 has 16 amino acids. CDR1 and CDR2 (germline): SGHVS, FNYEAQ. The CDR3 spells CASSSEPSGNTDTQYF. CDR3 DNA sequence: TGTGCCAGCAGCTCCGAACCTAGCGGGAATACAGATACGCAGTATTTT.

This clonotype was seen only a few times. J is TRBJ2-3 and V is TRBV5-1; D may be TRBD2 (5 bases). The CDR3 runs 15 residues. Germline CDR1 SGHRS, CDR2 YFSETQ. With 2 bases removed from V and 1 base from J, the gap between germline ends came to 11 bases. CDR3 in DNA: TGCGCCAGCAGCTTAGGGAGTGTGGGCACAGATACGCAGTATTTT. Translating it yields CASSLGSVGTDTQYF.

In the case of this clonotype: A much larger clone lies a single base off, so this may be a read error. J is TRBJ1-1 and V is TRBV10-3, with no clear D. The germline V and J ends were trimmed by 2 bases and 4 bases, with 11 bases remaining between them. Germline loops: CDR1 ENHRY, CDR2 SYGVKD. This CDR3 region has 14 residues. The CDR3 spells CAISEPVGGTEAFF. The CDR3 nucleotides are TGTGCCATCAGTGAGCCAGTGGGCGGCACTGAAGCTTTCTTT.

This clonotype occurred many times. The gene calls are TRBV5-1 and TRBJ2-3, with 10 bases matching TRBD1. CDR1 SGHRS and CDR2 YFSETQ come from the germline V gene. V shed 3 bases and J 11 bases; nucleotides not matched to a gene: 9. The CDR3 sequence is 14 residues long. CDR3 coding DNA: TGCGCCAGCAGCTCGGGACAGGGGTTGCCGGGGCAGTATTTT. Its protein product is CASSSGQGLPGQYF.

A note on this clonotype: Given a much more abundant clone one base away, this may be a read error. The V gene is TRBV7-9, the J gene TRBJ2-2; D might be TRBD2 (5 bases). The germline gives CDR1 SEHNR, CDR2 FQNEAQ (reference sequence). The CDR3 totals 15 residues. CDR3 in DNA: TGTGCCAGCAACTTAGACCCTGCGGGCACCGGGGAGCTGTTTTTT. Protein: CASNLDPAGTGELFF.

Remarks on this clonotype: One end of the junction is discordant with germline, which a read error may explain. CDR3 nucleotides: TGTGTCAGCTATGAAAACTATGGCTACACCTTC. This encodes CVSYENYGYTF. This chain connects TRBV6-2 or TRBV6-3 to TRBJ1-2, with D hard to call. Germline lookup yields CDR1 MNHEY and CDR2 SVGEGT. The CDR3 contains 11 residues.

Of note for this clonotype: Possible read error: a much larger clone is one base away. The V and J genes are TRBV13 and TRBJ2-3, with 7 bases aligning to TRBD2. CDR3 length: 15 residues. The germline CDR1 and CDR2 sequences are PRHDT and FYEKMQ (reference sequence). CDR3 loop: CVSSPQGGRPDTQYF. CDR3 sequence (DNA): TGTGTCAGCAGCCCCCAAGGCGGGAGACCAGATACGCAGTATTTT.

This clonotype was detected ten times or more. This chain connects TRBV27 to TRBJ2-3; 8 nucleotides match TRBD1. Germline lookup yields CDR1 MNHEY and CDR2 SMNVEV (reference sequence). The CDR3 spans 16 residues. J gave up 2 bases and V 5 bases, and 9 bases lay outside the gene matches. CDR3 DNA: TGTGCCAGCAGTACCCGACAGGGGCTCTCCACAGATACGCAGTATTTT. Amino acids: CASSTRQGLSTDTQYF.

This clonotype was seen more than once but under ten times. This rearrangement joins TRBV19 to TRBJ2-2, with D uncertain. Germline CDR1 and CDR2: LNHDA and SQIVND (reference sequence). Trimming removed 2 bases from V and 1 base from J, with 5 bases in between. This CDR3 comprises 14 residues. CDR3 amino acids: CASSITLNTGELFF. Here the CDR3 DNA reads TGTGCCAGTAGTATAACCCTGAACACCGGGGAGCTGTTTTTT.

The sample holds many counts of this clonotype. CDR3 amino acids: CASSQPTGYTEAFF. The CDR3 coding sequence is TGTGCCAGCAGCCAACCGACAGGGTACACTGAAGCTTTCTTT. This chain uses TRBV3-1 with TRBJ1-1, with TRBD1 matching over 7 bases. The CDR3 totals 14 residues. Germline assignment: CDR1 LGHDT and CDR2 YNNKEL (reference sequence). The junction had 3 bases not matched to a gene; V was cut back by 2 bases and J by 3 bases.